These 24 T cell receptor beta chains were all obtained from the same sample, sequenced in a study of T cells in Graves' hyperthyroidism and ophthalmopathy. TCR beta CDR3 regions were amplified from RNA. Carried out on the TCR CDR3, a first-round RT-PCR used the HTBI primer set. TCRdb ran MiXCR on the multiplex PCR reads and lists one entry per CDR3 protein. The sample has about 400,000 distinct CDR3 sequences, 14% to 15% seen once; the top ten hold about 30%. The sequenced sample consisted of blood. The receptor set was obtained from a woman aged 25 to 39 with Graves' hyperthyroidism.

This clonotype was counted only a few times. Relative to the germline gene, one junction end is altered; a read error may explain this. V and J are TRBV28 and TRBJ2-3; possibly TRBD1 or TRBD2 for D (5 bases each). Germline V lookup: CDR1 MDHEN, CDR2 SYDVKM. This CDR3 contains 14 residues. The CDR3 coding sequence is TGTGCCAGCAGTTTAAGTAGGGACCCAGATACGCTGTATTTT. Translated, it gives CASSLSRDPDTLYF.

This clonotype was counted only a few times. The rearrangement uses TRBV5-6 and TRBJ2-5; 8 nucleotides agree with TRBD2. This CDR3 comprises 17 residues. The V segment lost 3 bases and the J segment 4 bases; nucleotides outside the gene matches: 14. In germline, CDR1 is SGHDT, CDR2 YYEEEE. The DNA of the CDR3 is TGTGCCAGCAGCTCCCCGGCGACTAGCGTATTGGGAGAGACCCAGTACTTC. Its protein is CASSSPATSVLGETQYF.

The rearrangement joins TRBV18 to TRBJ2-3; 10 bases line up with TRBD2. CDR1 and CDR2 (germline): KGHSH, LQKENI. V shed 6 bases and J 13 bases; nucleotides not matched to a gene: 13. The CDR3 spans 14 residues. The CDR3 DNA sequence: TGTGCCAGCTCTAGCTTTTCTAGCGGGAGCTTGGAGTATTTT. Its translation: CASSSFSSGSLEYF.

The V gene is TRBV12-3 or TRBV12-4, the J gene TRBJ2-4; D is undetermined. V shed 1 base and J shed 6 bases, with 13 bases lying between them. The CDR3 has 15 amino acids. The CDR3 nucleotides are TGTGCCAGCAGTTTAGGTCCCGGGTCGAGAAACATTCAGTACTTC. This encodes CASSLGPGSRNIQYF.

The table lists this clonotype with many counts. This CDR3 reads CASSLGGYSYNEQFF. The CDR3 region has the DNA TGTGCCAGCAGCTTGGGGGGATACTCCTACAATGAGCAGTTCTTC. The J gene is TRBJ2-1, the V gene TRBV5-4; D ambiguous. CDR3 length equals 15 residues. Germline-derived CDR1 and CDR2 are SGHNT and YYREEE (reference sequence). V was clipped by 0 bases and J by 0 bases, with 7 bases between them.

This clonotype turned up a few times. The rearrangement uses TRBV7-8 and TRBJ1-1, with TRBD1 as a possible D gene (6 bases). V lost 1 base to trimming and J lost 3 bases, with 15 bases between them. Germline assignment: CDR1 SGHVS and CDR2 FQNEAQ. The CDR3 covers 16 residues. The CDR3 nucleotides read TGTGCCAGCAGCTTAGGATCCAGGGGAAGGGACACTGAAGCTTTCTTT. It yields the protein CASSLGSRGRDTEAFF.

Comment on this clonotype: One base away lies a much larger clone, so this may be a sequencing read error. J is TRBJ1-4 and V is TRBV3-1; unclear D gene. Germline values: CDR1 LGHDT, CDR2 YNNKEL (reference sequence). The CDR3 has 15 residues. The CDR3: CASSQGTGYNEKPFF. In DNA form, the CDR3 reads TGTGCCAGCAGCCAAGGGACGGGCTATAATGAAAAACCGTTTTTT.

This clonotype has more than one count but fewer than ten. The CDR3 sequence: CASSQRTGKSSGNTIYF. The CDR3 DNA reads as TGTGCCAGCAGCCAAAGGACAGGGAAAAGCTCTGGAAACACCATATATTTT. The chain uses TRBV3-1 and TRBJ1-3, with 8 bases identical to TRBD1. The CDR3 extends over 17 amino acids. V was pared by 2 bases and J by 0 bases, with 6 bases of the junction left unmatched. Per germline, CDR1 LGHDT and CDR2 YNNKEL (reference sequence).

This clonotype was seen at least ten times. The CDR3 nucleotides read TGTGCCAGCAGTTTCCGTTCAGGGGACACTGAAGCTTTCTTT. It codes for CASSFRSGDTEAFF. V gene TRBV12-3 or TRBV12-4 combines with J gene TRBJ1-1; possible D gene TRBD1, 6 bases. Trimming took 3 bases from V and 3 from J, leaving 11 bases between them. The CDR3 covers 14 residues.

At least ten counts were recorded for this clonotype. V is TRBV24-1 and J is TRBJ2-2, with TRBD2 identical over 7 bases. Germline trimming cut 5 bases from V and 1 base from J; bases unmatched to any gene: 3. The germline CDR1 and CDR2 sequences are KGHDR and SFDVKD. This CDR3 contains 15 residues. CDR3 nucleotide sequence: TGTGCCACCAGTGTTGCGGGAGAGAACACCGGGGAGCTGTTTTTT. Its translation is CATSVAGENTGELFF.

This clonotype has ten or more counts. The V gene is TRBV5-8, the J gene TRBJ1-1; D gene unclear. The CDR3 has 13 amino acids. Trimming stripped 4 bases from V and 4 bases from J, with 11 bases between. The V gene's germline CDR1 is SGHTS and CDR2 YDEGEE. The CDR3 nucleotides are TGTGCCAGCAGCCCCTCGTTGGGCACTGAAGCTTTCTTT. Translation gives CASSPSLGTEAFF.

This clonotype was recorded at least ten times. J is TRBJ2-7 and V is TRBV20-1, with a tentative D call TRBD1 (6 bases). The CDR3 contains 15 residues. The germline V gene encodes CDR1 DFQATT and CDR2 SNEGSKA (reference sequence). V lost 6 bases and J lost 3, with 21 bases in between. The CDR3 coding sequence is TGCAGTGCAGATCCCGGGACACAGAAAAACTACGAGCAGTACTTC. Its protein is CSADPGTQKNYEQYF.

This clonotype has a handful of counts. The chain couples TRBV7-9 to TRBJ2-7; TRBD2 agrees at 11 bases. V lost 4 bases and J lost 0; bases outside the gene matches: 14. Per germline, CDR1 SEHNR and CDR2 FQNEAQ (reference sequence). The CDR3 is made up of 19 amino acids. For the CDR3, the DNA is TGTGCCAGCAGCTCCCTGACTAGCGGGATGGGTCAGAGCTCCTACGAGCAGTACTTC. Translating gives CASSSLTSGMGQSSYEQYF.

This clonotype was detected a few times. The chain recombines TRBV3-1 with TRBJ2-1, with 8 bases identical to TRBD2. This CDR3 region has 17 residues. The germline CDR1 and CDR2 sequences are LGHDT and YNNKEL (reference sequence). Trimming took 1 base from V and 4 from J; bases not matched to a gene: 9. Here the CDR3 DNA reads TGTGCCAGCAGCCAAGCGATCGGGAGGGCCGCATACAATGAGCAGTTCTTC. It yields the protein CASSQAIGRAAYNEQFF.

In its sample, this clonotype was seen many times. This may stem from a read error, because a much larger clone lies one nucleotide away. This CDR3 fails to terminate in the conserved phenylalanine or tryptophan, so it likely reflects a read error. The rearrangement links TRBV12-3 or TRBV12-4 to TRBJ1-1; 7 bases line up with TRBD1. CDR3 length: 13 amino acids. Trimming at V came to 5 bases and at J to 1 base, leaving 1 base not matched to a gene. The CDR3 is CASSRQGNTEAFL. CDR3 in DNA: TGTGCCAGCAGTCGACAGGGGAACACTGAAGCTTTCCTT.

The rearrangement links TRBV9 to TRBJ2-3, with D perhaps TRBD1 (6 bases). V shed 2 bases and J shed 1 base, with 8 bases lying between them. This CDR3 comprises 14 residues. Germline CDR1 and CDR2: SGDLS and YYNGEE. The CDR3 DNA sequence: TGTGCCAGCAGCGTCAAGGGGGGCACAGATACGCAGTATTTT. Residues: CASSVKGGTDTQYF.

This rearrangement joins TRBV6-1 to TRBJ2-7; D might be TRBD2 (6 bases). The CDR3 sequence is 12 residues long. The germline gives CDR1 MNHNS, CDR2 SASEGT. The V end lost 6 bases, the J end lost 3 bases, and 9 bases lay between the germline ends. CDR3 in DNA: TGTGCCAGCAGGCGGGGACTCTACGAGCAGTACTTC. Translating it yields CASRRGLYEQYF.

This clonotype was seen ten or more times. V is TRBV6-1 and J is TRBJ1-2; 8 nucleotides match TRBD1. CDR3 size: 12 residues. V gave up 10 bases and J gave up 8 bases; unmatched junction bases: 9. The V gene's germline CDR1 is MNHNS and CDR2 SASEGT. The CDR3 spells CATGQGSRGYTF. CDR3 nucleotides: TGTGCCACCGGACAGGGTAGTAGAGGCTACACCTTC.

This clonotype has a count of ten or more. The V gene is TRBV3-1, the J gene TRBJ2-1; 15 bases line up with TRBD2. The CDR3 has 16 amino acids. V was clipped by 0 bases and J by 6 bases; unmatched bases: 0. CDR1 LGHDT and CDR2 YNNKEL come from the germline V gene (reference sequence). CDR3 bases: TGTGCCAGCAGCCAAGAGGGACTAGCGGGAGGCAATGAGCAGTTCTTC. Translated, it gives CASSQEGLAGGNEQFF.

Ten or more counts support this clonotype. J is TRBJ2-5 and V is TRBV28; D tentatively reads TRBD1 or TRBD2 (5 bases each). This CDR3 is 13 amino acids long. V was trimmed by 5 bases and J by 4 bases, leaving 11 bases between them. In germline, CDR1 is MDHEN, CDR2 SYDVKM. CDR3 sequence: CASSRSGTETQYF. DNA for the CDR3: TGTGCCAGCAGTCGTTCAGGGACAGAGACCCAGTACTTC.

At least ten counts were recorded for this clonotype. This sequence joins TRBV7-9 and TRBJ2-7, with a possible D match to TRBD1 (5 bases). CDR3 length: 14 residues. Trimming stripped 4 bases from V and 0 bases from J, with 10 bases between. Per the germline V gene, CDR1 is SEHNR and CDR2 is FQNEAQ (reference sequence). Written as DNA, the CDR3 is TGTGCCAGCAGCTACGACAGTTCCTCCTACGAGCAGTACTTC. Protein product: CASSYDSSSYEQYF.

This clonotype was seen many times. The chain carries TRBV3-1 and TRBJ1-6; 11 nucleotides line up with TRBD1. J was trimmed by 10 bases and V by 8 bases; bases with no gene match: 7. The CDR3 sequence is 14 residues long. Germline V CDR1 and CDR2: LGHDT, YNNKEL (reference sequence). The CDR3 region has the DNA TGTGCCAGCGGGGACAGGGGGGCAAGATCACCCCTCCACTTT. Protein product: CASGDRGARSPLHF.

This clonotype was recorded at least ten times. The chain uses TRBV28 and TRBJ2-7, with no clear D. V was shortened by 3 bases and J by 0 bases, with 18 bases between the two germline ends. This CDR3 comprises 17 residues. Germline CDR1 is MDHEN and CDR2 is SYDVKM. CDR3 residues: CASSFRSVTLSSYEQYF. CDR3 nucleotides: TGTGCCAGCAGTTTTAGGTCCGTGACTCTGAGCTCCTACGAGCAGTACTTC.

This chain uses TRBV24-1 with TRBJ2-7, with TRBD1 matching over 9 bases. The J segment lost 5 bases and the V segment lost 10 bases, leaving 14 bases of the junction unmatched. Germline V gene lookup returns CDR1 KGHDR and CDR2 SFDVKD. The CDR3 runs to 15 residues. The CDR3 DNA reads TGTGCCACGGCGGACCGGGACAGGGTTAAGAACGAGCAGTACTTC. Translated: CATADRDRVKNEQYF.